These T cell receptor beta chains were read from a single sample in a study of T-cell memory formation after mild COVID-19. TCRdb analysed the 5' RACE reads with MiXCR anew, one entry per CDR3 protein. The sample lists approximately 300,000 distinct CDR3 sequences; approximately 19% were seen once. Sequencing was carried out using PBMCs or a T cell subset sorted from them (not recorded which). The receptors were gathered from a man between 18 and 29 years old who had mild COVID-19 (a few samples of this study predate the infection). Cell type and time point are not known. Each CDR3 is given with its conserved first and last residue. A D gene is named only where the DNA matches it firmly. Only part of the rows carry a size: once, few, many, or a class if the clone is expanded.

v_call: TRBV20-1
j_call: TRBJ2-7
clone_size: few
d_call: .
cdr3_aa: CSASERISYEQYF
cdr3_nt: TGCAGTGCTAGTGAACGAATCAGCTACGAGCAGTACTTC

v_call: TRBV29-1
j_call: TRBJ2-3
clone_size: many
d_call: TRBD2
cdr3_aa: CSARAGAFTDTQYF
cdr3_nt: TGCAGCGCACGAGCGGGGGCCTTCACAGATACGCAGTATTTT

v_call: TRBV4-2
j_call: TRBJ1-2
clone_size: few
d_call: .
cdr3_aa: CASSPKGDYGYTF
cdr3_nt: TGTGCCAGCAGCCCAAAGGGGGACTATGGCTACACCTTC

v_call: TRBV19
j_call: TRBJ2-4
clone_size: .
d_call: TRBD1
cdr3_aa: CASSQDRENIQYF
cdr3_nt: TGTGCCAGTAGTCAGGACAGGGAAAACATTCAGTACTTC

v_call: TRBV20-1
j_call: TRBJ1-5
clone_size: .
d_call: TRBD1
cdr3_aa: CSAPRTGGNRDQPQHF
cdr3_nt: TGCAGTGCTCCTCGGACAGGGGGCAATCGGGATCAGCCCCAGCATTTT

v_call: TRBV5-1
j_call: TRBJ2-7
clone_size: .
d_call: .
cdr3_aa: CASSLRAAGEQYF
cdr3_nt: TGCGCCAGCAGCTTGAGGGCAGCCGGCGAGCAGTACTTC

v_call: TRBV6-6
j_call: TRBJ2-1
clone_size: few
d_call: .
cdr3_aa: CASSSAAVASYNEQFF
cdr3_nt: TGTGCCAGCAGTTCCGCCGCGGTAGCGTCCTACAATGAGCAGTTCTTC

v_call: TRBV20-1
j_call: TRBJ1-2
clone_size: .
d_call: .
cdr3_aa: CSARETVYYGYTF
cdr3_nt: TGCAGTGCTAGAGAAACGGTCTACTATGGCTACACCTTC

v_call: TRBV7-3
j_call: TRBJ1-1
clone_size: few
d_call: .
cdr3_aa: CASTWERLEAFF
cdr3_nt: TGTGCCAGCACCTGGGAGCGGCTCGAAGCTTTCTTT

v_call: TRBV4-2
j_call: TRBJ2-2
clone_size: few
d_call: .
cdr3_aa: CASSHPGRHTGELFF
cdr3_nt: TGTGCCAGCAGCCATCCAGGTCGTCACACCGGGGAGCTGTTTTTT

v_call: TRBV7-2
j_call: TRBJ2-5
clone_size: many
d_call: .
cdr3_aa: CASSSVSGTWSQETQYF
cdr3_nt: TGTGCCAGCAGCTCCGTTTCCGGGACCTGGTCTCAAGAGACCCAGTACTTC

v_call: TRBV12-3/TRBV12-4
j_call: TRBJ2-5
clone_size: many
d_call: .
cdr3_aa: CASSLMTSAETQYF
cdr3_nt: TGTGCCAGCAGTTTAATGACTAGTGCAGAGACCCAGTACTTC

v_call: TRBV7-8
j_call: TRBJ1-4
clone_size: .
d_call: TRBD1
cdr3_aa: CASSVDRVNEKLFF
cdr3_nt: TGTGCCAGCAGCGTGGACAGGGTGAATGAAAAACTGTTTTTT

v_call: TRBV6-5
j_call: TRBJ1-2
clone_size: .
d_call: .
cdr3_aa: CASSYGQLNYGYTF
cdr3_nt: TGTGCCAGCAGTTACGGACAGCTGAACTATGGCTACACCTTC

v_call: TRBV29-1
j_call: TRBJ1-2
clone_size: .
d_call: .
cdr3_aa: CSVGEVGDYGYTF
cdr3_nt: TGCAGCGTAGGGGAAGTTGGGGACTATGGCTACACCTTC

v_call: TRBV7-2
j_call: TRBJ2-5
clone_size: .
d_call: TRBD2
cdr3_aa: CASGGDGGWETQYF
cdr3_nt: TGTGCCTCTGGGGGGGACGGGGGTTGGGAGACCCAGTACTTC

v_call: TRBV7-2
j_call: TRBJ1-1
clone_size: few
d_call: TRBD1
cdr3_aa: CASSLPRTGASMNTEAFF
cdr3_nt: TGTGCCAGCAGCTTACCCCGGACAGGGGCCTCTATGAACACTGAAGCTTTCTTT

v_call: TRBV20-1
j_call: TRBJ2-1
clone_size: .
d_call: TRBD1
cdr3_aa: CSARLDRAYNEQFF
cdr3_nt: TGCAGTGCTAGGCTGGACAGGGCATACAATGAGCAGTTCTTC

v_call: TRBV5-1
j_call: TRBJ2-3
clone_size: .
d_call: .
cdr3_aa: CASNGRESTDTQYF
cdr3_nt: TGCGCCAGCAATGGCAGGGAAAGCACAGATACGCAGTATTTT

v_call: TRBV6-6
j_call: TRBJ2-5
clone_size: .
d_call: .
cdr3_aa: CASSYIYEQTQYF
cdr3_nt: TGTGCCAGCAGTTACATCTATGAGCAGACCCAGTACTTC

v_call: TRBV14
j_call: TRBJ2-5
clone_size: .
d_call: .
cdr3_aa: CASSQGQDWYQETQYF
cdr3_nt: TGTGCCAGCAGCCAGGGGCAGGATTGGTACCAAGAGACCCAGTACTTC

v_call: TRBV7-9
j_call: TRBJ2-1
clone_size: many
d_call: .
cdr3_aa: CASSSGTYEQFF
cdr3_nt: TGTGCCAGCAGCTCCGGAACCTATGAGCAGTTCTTC

v_call: TRBV7-3
j_call: TRBJ1-1
clone_size: few
d_call: .
cdr3_aa: CASSPRWVTEAFF
cdr3_nt: TGTGCCAGCAGCCCCCGGTGGGTAACTGAAGCTTTCTTT

v_call: TRBV12-3/TRBV12-4
j_call: TRBJ1-5
clone_size: .
d_call: .
cdr3_aa: CASSPRTDGPQHF
cdr3_nt: TGTGCCAGCAGTCCCCGAACGGACGGGCCCCAGCATTTT

v_call: TRBV18
j_call: TRBJ2-1
clone_size: many
d_call: .
cdr3_aa: CASSSGRSYNEQFF
cdr3_nt: TGTGCCAGCTCATCCGGTCGTTCCTACAATGAGCAGTTCTTC

v_call: TRBV7-6
j_call: TRBJ2-1
clone_size: .
d_call: TRBD2
cdr3_aa: CASSLVGALAGVLGEQFF
cdr3_nt: TGTGCCAGCAGCTTAGTAGGGGCACTAGCGGGGGTTCTCGGTGAGCAGTTCTTC

v_call: TRBV9
j_call: TRBJ2-1
clone_size: .
d_call: .
cdr3_aa: CASSVYGGPNEQFF
cdr3_nt: TGTGCCAGCAGCGTATATGGGGGCCCCAATGAGCAGTTCTTC

v_call: TRBV6-1
j_call: TRBJ2-2
clone_size: .
d_call: TRBD1
cdr3_aa: CASQDRVGAGELFF
cdr3_nt: TGTGCCAGCCAGGACAGGGTTGGAGCCGGGGAGCTGTTTTTT

v_call: TRBV20-1
j_call: TRBJ1-6
clone_size: .
d_call: TRBD1
cdr3_aa: CSAPDRRGDSPLHF
cdr3_nt: TGCAGTGCCCCGGACAGGAGGGGCGATTCACCCCTCCACTTT

v_call: TRBV20-1
j_call: TRBJ2-5
clone_size: many
d_call: .
cdr3_aa: CSALRETQYF
cdr3_nt: TGCAGTGCGCTTAGGGAGACCCAGTACTTC

v_call: TRBV12-5
j_call: TRBJ2-3
clone_size: few
d_call: TRBD1
cdr3_aa: CASGLVLTDRGSTDTQYF
cdr3_nt: TGTGCTAGTGGTTTGGTCCTGACGGACAGGGGAAGCACAGATACGCAGTATTTT

v_call: TRBV10-3
j_call: TRBJ1-5
clone_size: .
d_call: .
cdr3_aa: CAINGEGVSNQPQHF
cdr3_nt: TGTGCCATCAACGGGGAAGGTGTTAGCAATCAGCCCCAGCATTTT